The entry below describes one TCR beta chain. Per the germline V gene, CDR1 is SNHLY and CDR2 is FYNNEI. This CDR3 is built from 15 residues. The trim removed 6 bases at V and 0 bases at J, leaving 5 bases unmatched. Clones were read by immunoSEQ multiplex PCR, and TCRdb kept only the in-frame ones, dropping some. Of 200,000 to 250,000 clones in the sample, 70% to 90% were seen once. The sample is drawn from a study of blood T cell repertoires in COVID-19. The chain joins TRBV2 to TRBJ1-5; TRBD1 aligns across 7 bases. Sequencing was performed on PBMCs or T cells enriched from blood (not recorded which). The sequence was obtained from a woman between 45 and 60 years old in a cohort exposed to, infected with or recovered from COVID-19 (not recorded which). The CDR3, as DNA: TGTGCCAGCAGAGATGACAGGGTTAGCAATCAGCCCCAGCATTTT. Residues: CASRDDRVSNQPQHF.